This passage covers 2 T cell receptor beta chains from one sample sequenced in a study of preoperative IRX-2 immunotherapy in early breast cancer. Clones were sequenced by immunoSEQ multiplex PCR, and TCRdb holds only the in-frame ones, with some missing. The table lists about 28,000 clones, 82% of them singletons. Described treatment: preoperative locoregional IRX-2 cytokine immunotherapy. Specimen collection occurred from a patient treated with IRX-2 immunotherapy. These receptors all stem from a human donor with breast cancer.

The rearrangement uses TRBV19 and TRBJ2-7; D is ambiguous. This CDR3 region has 13 residues. V was trimmed by 2 bases and J by 2 bases, leaving 7 bases between them. The V gene's germline CDR1 is LNHDA and CDR2 SQIVND (reference sequence). CDR3 region: CASSITPAYEQYF. For the CDR3, the DNA is TGTGCCAGTAGTATAACTCCCGCCTACGAGCAGTACTTC. Using reference TRBV19 and TRBJ2-7 for the parts outside the CDR3, the full variable domain is DGGITQSPKYLFRKEGQNVTLSCEQNLNHDAMYWYRQDPGQGLRLIYYSQIVNDFQKGDIAEGYSVSREKKESFPLTVTSAQKNPTAFYLCASSITPAYEQYFGPGTRLTVT.

V gene TRBV7-5 combines with J gene TRBJ2-5; the D call of TRBD1 is as the table states it, not checked on the DNA. TRBV7-5 has pseudogene status. The CDR3 consists of 14 residues. The CDR3 spells CASSLGQVQETQYF. CDR3 coding DNA: TGTGCCAGCAGCTTGGGACAGGTGCAAGAGACCCAGTACTTC.